The following is a T cell receptor beta chain sequence with its context. What it recognizes is unknown. This specimen belongs to a study of shared clonotypes between healthy human individuals. Study as a whole: Per-donor plates numbered three CD4 naive, three CD4 memory, two CD8 naive and one CD8 memory. Findings and caveats of the study: A generally larger estimated richness was seen in naive subsets than in memory subsets. In the sorted subsets, rarefaction showed sequencing was incomplete despite large depth.

Method: immunoSEQ multiplex PCR; TCRdb's copy keeps in-frame clones and lacks some. The profile shows around 2.3 million clones, nearly 97% of them singletons. The receptor's source is a man in his late teens or twenties in good health. Sequenced material: naive CD4+ T cells sorted from blood. Subset in this sample: CD45RA+ positively selected.

CDR3: CASSLGQGSDDEQFF. CDR3 in DNA: TGTGCCAGCAGCCTTGGACAGGGGTCGGATGATGAGCAGTTCTTC. The chain employs TRBV11-1 and TRBJ2-1; TRBD1 matches 9 bases. The CDR3 sequence is 15 residues long. Germline values: CDR1 SGHAT, CDR2 FQDESV (reference sequence). J was trimmed by 8 bases and V by 5 bases; bases with no gene match: 10.